The 4 T cell receptor beta chains reported below all come from one sample, sequenced in a study of T cells in Graves' hyperthyroidism and ophthalmopathy (dated by TCRdb to about 2019). The library was obtained by multiplex PCR. Data came from an Illumina HiSeq 2000. Amplification of TCR beta CDR3 regions was carried out from RNA transcripts. The TCR CDR3 was subjected to a first round of RT-PCR using the HTBI primer set and the Qiagen OneStep RT-PCR kit. TCRdb reworked the public reads: Q25 trimming with fastp, MiXCR clone assembly, productive beta chains retained. Identical CDR3 protein sequences are pooled into one entry, listed with their most common genes and DNA. Recorded for this sample are some 600,000 distinct CDR3 sequences; about 15% of them occurred a single time. The ten largest clonotypes hold 5% to 7% of the sample. The sequenced sample was blood. Source of these receptors: a woman in her 30s with Graves' hyperthyroidism that later progressed to Graves' ophthalmopathy.

This clonotype was observed a handful of times. The chain links TRBV6-1 to TRBJ2-2, with D unresolved. CDR1 and CDR2 (germline): MNHNS, SASEGT. Trimming removed 6 bases at V and 7 bases at J, with 21 bases between. This CDR3 spans 16 amino acids. CDR3 protein: CASSRLGLRSGGELFF. In DNA form, the CDR3 reads TGTGCCAGCAGCCGCCTGGGTCTTAGGTCGGGCGGGGAGCTGTTTTTT.

This clonotype was counted many times. The chain couples TRBV15 to TRBJ1-5; D gene ambiguous. CDR3 size: 15 residues. CDR1 is LNHNV and CDR2 is YYDKDF in the germline V gene (reference sequence). Trimming pared 4 bases from V and 4 bases from J, leaving 14 bases between. The CDR3 sequence is CATSKERVANQPQHF. The CDR3 DNA reads as TGTGCCACCAGCAAGGAGAGGGTAGCGAATCAGCCCCAGCATTTT.

This chain joins TRBV28 and TRBJ2-7; D gene unclear. The CDR3 runs 13 residues. Germline lookup yields CDR1 MDHEN and CDR2 SYDVKM. V shed 6 bases and J shed 4 bases, with 13 bases lying between them. CDR3 loop: CASSKVAVYEQYF. As DNA, the CDR3 is TGTGCCAGCAGCAAGGTTGCGGTGTACGAGCAGTACTTC.

This clonotype was recorded many times. This chain joins TRBV19 and TRBJ1-5, with D hard to call. Trimming cost V 5 bases and J 0 bases, with 11 bases left between them. Germline assignment: CDR1 LNHDA and CDR2 SQIVND (reference sequence). The CDR3 contains 15 residues. This chain's CDR3 is CASSFRRDSNQPQHF. CDR3 nucleotide sequence: TGTGCCAGTAGTTTCAGACGGGATAGCAATCAGCCCCAGCATTTT.